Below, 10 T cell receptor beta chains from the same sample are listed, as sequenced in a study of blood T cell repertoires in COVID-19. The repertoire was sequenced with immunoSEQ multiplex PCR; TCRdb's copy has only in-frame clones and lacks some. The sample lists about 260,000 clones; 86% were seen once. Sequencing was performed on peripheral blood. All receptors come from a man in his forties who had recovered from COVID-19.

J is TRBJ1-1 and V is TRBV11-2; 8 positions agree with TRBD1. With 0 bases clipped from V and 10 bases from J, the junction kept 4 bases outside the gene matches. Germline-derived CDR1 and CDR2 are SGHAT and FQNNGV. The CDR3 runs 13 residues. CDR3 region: CASSLERQGLAFF. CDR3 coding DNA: TGTGCCAGCAGCTTAGAGAGACAGGGGTTAGCTTTCTTT.

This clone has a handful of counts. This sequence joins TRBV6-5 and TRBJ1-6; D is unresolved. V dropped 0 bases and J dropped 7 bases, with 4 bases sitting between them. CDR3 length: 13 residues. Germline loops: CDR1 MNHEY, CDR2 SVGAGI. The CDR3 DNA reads TGTGCCAGCAGTTACTCGCGGAATTCACCCCTCCACTTT. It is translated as CASSYSRNSPLHF.

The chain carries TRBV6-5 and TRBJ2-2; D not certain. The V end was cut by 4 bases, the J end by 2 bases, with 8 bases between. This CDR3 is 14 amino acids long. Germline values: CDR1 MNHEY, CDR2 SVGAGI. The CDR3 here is CASSFTANTGELFF. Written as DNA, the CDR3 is TGTGCCAGCAGTTTTACAGCAAACACCGGGGAGCTGTTTTTT.

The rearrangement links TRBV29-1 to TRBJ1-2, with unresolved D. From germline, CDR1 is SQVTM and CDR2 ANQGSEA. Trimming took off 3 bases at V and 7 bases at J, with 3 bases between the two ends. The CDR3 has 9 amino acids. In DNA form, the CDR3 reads TGCAGCGTTGACAGTGGCTACACCTTC. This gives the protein CSVDSGYTF. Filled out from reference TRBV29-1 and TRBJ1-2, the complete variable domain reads SAVISQKPSRDICQRGTSLTIQCQVDSQVTMMFWYRQQPGQSLTLIATANQGSEATYESGFVIDKFPISRPNLTFSTLTVSNMSPEDSSIYLCSVDSGYTFGSGTRLTVV.

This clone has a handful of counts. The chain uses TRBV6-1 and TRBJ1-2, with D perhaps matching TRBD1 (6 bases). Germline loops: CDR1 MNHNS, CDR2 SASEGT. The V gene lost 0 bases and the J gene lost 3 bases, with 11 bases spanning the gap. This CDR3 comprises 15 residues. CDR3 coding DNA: TGTGCCAGCAGTGAAGCCCCTCAGGGGCACTATGGCTACACCTTC. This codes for CASSEAPQGHYGYTF.

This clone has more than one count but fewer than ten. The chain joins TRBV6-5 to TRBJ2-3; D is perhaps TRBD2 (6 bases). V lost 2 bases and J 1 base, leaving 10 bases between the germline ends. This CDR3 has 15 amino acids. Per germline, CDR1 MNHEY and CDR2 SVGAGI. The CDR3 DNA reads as TGTGCCAGCAGTTACCTGGGACTCCGCACAGATACGCAGTATTTT. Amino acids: CASSYLGLRTDTQYF.

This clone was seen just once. The CDR3 reads CASRAGGTPWEQYF. As DNA, the CDR3 is TGTGCCAGCAGGGCAGGAGGGACCCCTTGGGAGCAGTACTTC. The chain carries TRBV6-5 and TRBJ2-7, with a possible D match to TRBD2 (6 bases). This CDR3 spans 14 amino acids. The V and J ends lost 6 bases and 7 bases respectively, with 19 bases between them. Looked up from germline, CDR1 is MNHEY and CDR2 is SVGAGI.

The CDR3 region has the DNA TGCGCCAGCAGTGAGACTAGCGGGGTGCCAGATACGCAGTATTTT. Its translation is CASSETSGVPDTQYF. This sequence joins TRBV10-1 and TRBJ2-3, with TRBD2 identical over 10 bases. In germline, CDR1 is WNHNN, CDR2 SYGVQD (reference sequence). The J segment lost 4 bases and the V segment lost 2 bases, leaving 3 bases of the junction unmatched. The CDR3 totals 15 residues.

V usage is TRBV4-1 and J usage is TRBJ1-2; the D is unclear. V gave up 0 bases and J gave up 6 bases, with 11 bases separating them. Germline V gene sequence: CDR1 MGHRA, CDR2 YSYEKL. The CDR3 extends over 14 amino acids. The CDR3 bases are TGCGCCAGCAGCCAAGATAGAGGGAGAAATGGCTACACCTTC. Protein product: CASSQDRGRNGYTF.

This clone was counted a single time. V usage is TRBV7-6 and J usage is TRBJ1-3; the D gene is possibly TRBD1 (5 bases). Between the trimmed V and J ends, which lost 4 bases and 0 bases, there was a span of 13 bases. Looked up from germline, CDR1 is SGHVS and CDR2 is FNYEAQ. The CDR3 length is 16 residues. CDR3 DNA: TGTGCCAGCAGCTCCGTCGACAGACTCTCTGGAAACACCATATATTTT. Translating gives CASSSVDRLSGNTIYF.